This T cell receptor (beta chain) was captured by sequencing in a study of post-analysis software for immune sequencing data. Turning to the study itself: Relapsing-remitting, secondary progressive and progressive-relapsing forms made up the multiple sclerosis disease courses.

The study's findings and limits: By F measure, strong co-clustering occurred among samples prepared in the same batch. In patients, TRBV5-6, TRBV5-1 and TRBV20-1 belonged to five TRBV segments found more frequently than in controls.

Germline CDR1 ENHRY, CDR2 SYGVKD. The V and J ends lost 0 bases and 6 bases, in that order; junction bases with no gene match: 11. The CDR3 runs 17 residues. For this clonotype: Its antigen remains unidentified.

Each TCR beta cDNA library carried unique molecular identifiers. MiXCR, applied by TCRdb to the PCR reads, yields one record per CDR3 protein. The data show fewer than 850,000 distinct CDR3 sequences, roughly 50% seen once. The clonotype originates from a girl between 10 and 17 years old with multiple sclerosis. The chain couples TRBV10-3 to TRBJ2-4, with 7 bases lining up with TRBD2. The source material was blood. The DNA for the CDR3 is TGTGCCATCAGTGAGTCGGTATTGCGGGAGTCGGGAAACATTCAGTACTTC. It encodes CAISESVLRESGNIQYF.